This T cell receptor (beta chain) stems from a study of regulatory T cells in long-lasting Graves disease (dated by TCRdb to the early 2020s). Some background on the complete study: Patients with newly diagnosed Graves' disease had been on antithyroid drugs for under 3 months. Peripheral blood TCR sequencing and RNA sequencing compared persistent Graves' disease patients with newly diagnosed Graves' disease patients. The study was registered as a clinical trial and conducted in China. A total of about 35 samples underwent TCR sequencing: some 13 from persistent and approximately 20 from newly diagnosed Graves' disease patients. Study-level results and caveats: The authors acknowledged the small sample size as a limitation that may reduce accuracy. Persistent Graves' disease patients showed lower TCR Shannon entropy and fewer highly expanded clones than newly diagnosed patients, suggesting clonal expansion. More public clonotypes were shared among persistent patients (under 3,000) than among newly diagnosed patients (over 900). Peripheral blood alone was examined, since thyroid tissue, which constituted the primary lesion, could not be accessed. Sequencing and analysis were limited to the TCR beta chain. Persistent disease showed preferential use of TRBV28, TRBJ1-2 and TRBJ2-5, whereas newly diagnosed disease favored TRBV20-1 and TRBJ2-1.

The receptor library was made with multiplex PCR. These reads were obtained on an Illumina HiSeq 4000. CDR3 regions were amplified by Arm-PCR with iRepertoire HTBI primers to construct TCR beta libraries. Before sequencing, the PCR products went through gel purification. In the paper's pipeline: A total of 62 TRBV and 14 TRBJ segments were identified across samples and were used for gene usage analysis of CDR3 amino acid clonotypes. Filtered high-quality paired reads were merged into contigs using COPE and FqMerger. Contigs were aligned with BLAST to IMGT TRBV, TRBD and TRBJ reference genes, and CDR3 was defined per IMGT. Any clonotype with a frequency above 0.1% was classified as a highly expanded clone. Shannon entropy served as the measure of repertoire diversity, while the Gini coefficient captured V-J evenness. A clonotype found in more than one individual was treated as public. TCRdb redid the processing of the public reads, applying fastp at Q25 and MiXCR, and retained in-frame beta chains. Each CDR3 protein appears once, grouped with its most common genes and DNA. The V and J calls here are based on TCRdb, not the publication. Present in this sample are roughly 610,000 distinct CDR3 sequences, under 20% of which were seen just once. Clones ranked in the top ten supply approximately 20% of the sample.

Per the publication, the time point label means: newly diagnosed GD, antithyroid drugs for less than 3 months. For both TCR sequencing and RNA sequencing, RNA was extracted from PBMCs using TRIzol. The diagnosis of Graves' disease was made according to American Thyroid Association guidelines. Patients for the study were recruited at an endocrinology department in Xi'an, China. From each patient, about 9 milliliters of peripheral blood was collected into an EDTA anticoagulant tube. Ficoll Paque Plus density gradient separation was used to isolate PBMCs, and no additional T cell sorting was done. An Agilent 2100 Bioanalyzer and agarose gel were used to check RNA quality, and a NanoDrop 2000 was used to measure RNA concentration. On this clonotype itself: Its target antigen remains unknown. Base qualities were left out, and no much larger clone turns up one base away.

V was cut back by 0 bases and J by 1 base, leaving a gap of 4 bases between them. Including the terminal cysteine and phenylalanine, the CDR3 comprises 14 residues. Only the CDR3 part of the read is kept: 42 bases, read in frame from the first base. CDR1 and CDR2, per the germline V gene, are SGDLS and YYNGEE. This sample was shared with a second study, whose subject was T cells in Graves' hyperthyroidism and ophthalmopathy. The second study also describes: Stable Graves' hyperthyroidism was defined as the absence of progression to ophthalmopathy over 18 months of follow-up. Hyperthyroidism patients were aged 18 to 65 years and newly diagnosed, with disease duration of less than 2 months. Any patient with an uncontrolled infection, another autoimmune disease, pregnancy or lactation was excluded. Clinical symptoms, serum thyroxine and TRAb, thyroid ultrasound, and orbital computed tomography formed the basis for the diagnoses. For the first round of RT-PCR on the TCR CDR3, the HTBI primer set was used together with the Qiagen OneStep RT-PCR kit. Most expanded thyroid clonotypes (frequency above 0.001) were also detected in blood, a finding suggesting that blood repertoires may reflect thyroid immune responses. Ophthalmopathy was separated from stable hyperthyroidism by a 13 V-J signature model, with approximately 86% sensitivity and about 81% specificity obtained in cross-validation and 80%/75% obtained in testing. During validation, the model predicted progression to ophthalmopathy a median of approximately 7 months ahead of onset, with approximately 71% sensitivity and about 72% specificity. To identify distinguishing TCR V-J signatures, a discovery cohort of some 99 patients was used, comprising some 45 with Graves' ophthalmopathy and approximately 58 with stable Graves' hyperthyroidism. An independent validation cohort of around 19 hyperthyroidism patients and about 15 patients who later progressed to ophthalmopathy tested prospective prediction of ophthalmopathy. For training and testing, the 100 or so patients in the discovery cohort were randomly divided in a 7:3 ratio. The study also compared thyroid tissue and blood T-cell repertoires from several Graves' hyperthyroidism patients. Following sampling, methimazole starting at 30 mg daily was given to hyperthyroidism patients, and high-dose intravenous methylprednisolone was given to ophthalmopathy patients. A second multiplex PCR round built the libraries, followed by size selection and purification. Libraries were sequenced paired-end with 100 bp reads on an Illumina HiSeq2000. SOAPnuke was used to process the raw data, throwing out any read that contained adapters or uncalled bases, had a mean Phred below 15, or lacked an exact constant-primer or identifier match. High-quality paired reads were merged using COPE v1.2.5, and each unique nucleotide sequence was defined as a clonotype. MiTCR v1.1 was used to align clonotypes to the IMGT TRBV, TRBD and TRBJ reference segments. Analysis was restricted to V-J combinations with a frequency above 0.0001, which covered about 99% of repertoires. A TCS score was defined as the ratio of F50 (clonal expansion) to E x V (chaos), with BLOSUM62-based TCRdist applied between CDR3 peptides within each V-J. Welch's t-statistics and random forest reduced around 510 V-J features to about 12, which were used in a naive Bayes classifier (R e1071). No statistical method was used to fix the sample size in advance, and group allocation was not hidden from the investigators. According to the paper, TCR Vbeta CDR3 sequencing was carried out on 120 to 150 peripheral blood samples, which came from under 50 ophthalmopathy, 70 to 80 hyperthyroidism and roughly 17 progressor patients.

This chain is built from TRBV9 and TRBJ2-2, with no reliable assignment of the D segment. The TCR sequence derives from a woman aged 25-40 years with Graves disease. Donor details come from another sample of the same person, matched by shared clones. Sequences were derived from peripheral blood mononuclear cells (PBMCs), sampled at new diagnosis, from a patient treated with antithyroid drugs. The CDR3 has the sequence CASSVDGNTGELFF. The base sequence is TGTGCCAGCAGCGTAGATGGGAACACCGGGGAGCTGTTTTTT.